In this sample, the clone carrying this TCR beta chain turned up a few times. The time point is: after dendritic cell vaccination, including at tumor progression/relapse. This sample was included in a study of glioma-infiltrating T cells after dendritic cell vaccination. Profiling relied on immunoSEQ multiplex PCR, and the TCRdb table lists in-frame clones only, not all of them. The profile shows some 78,000 clones, around 85% of them singletons. This CDR3 is built from 15 residues. The V segment lost 1 base and the J segment 6 bases; nucleotides outside the gene matches: 5. CDR1 is LNHDA, CDR2 SQIVND, per germline (reference sequence).

The TCR was taken from a human donor with glioblastoma. The rearrangement links TRBV19 to TRBJ1-1; 10 bases align to TRBD1. Material: blood, obtained after dendritic cell vaccination. The CDR3 coding sequence is TGTGCCAGTAGTATAGGGGAGGGACAGGGGTCTGAAGCTTTCTTT. Protein: CASSIGEGQGSEAFF.